This TCR beta chain was identified during a study of graft-versus-host responses after intestinal transplantation. This table comes from immunoSEQ multiplex PCR, and its TCRdb copy is limited to in-frame clones, with some not included. The table lists about 100,000 clones, more than 75% of them singletons. Germline CDR1 MDHEN, CDR2 SYDVKM. V was cut by 2 bases and J by 2 bases, with 7 bases left in between. The CDR3 runs 14 residues. The count of this clone is one. Antigen specificity is unknown. The same CDR3 also results from other DNA sequences found in this sample. This TCR came from a human donor who was the organ donor for an intestinal transplant. The sample here was unstimulated CD4+ T cells sorted from spleen or lymph node cells, taken before transplant. The chain uses TRBV28 and TRBJ1-5; no firm D call. CDR3 DNA sequence: TGTGCCAGCAGTTTAGGGCGGGGCAATCAGCCCCAGCATTTT. Translating gives CASSLGRGNQPQHF.